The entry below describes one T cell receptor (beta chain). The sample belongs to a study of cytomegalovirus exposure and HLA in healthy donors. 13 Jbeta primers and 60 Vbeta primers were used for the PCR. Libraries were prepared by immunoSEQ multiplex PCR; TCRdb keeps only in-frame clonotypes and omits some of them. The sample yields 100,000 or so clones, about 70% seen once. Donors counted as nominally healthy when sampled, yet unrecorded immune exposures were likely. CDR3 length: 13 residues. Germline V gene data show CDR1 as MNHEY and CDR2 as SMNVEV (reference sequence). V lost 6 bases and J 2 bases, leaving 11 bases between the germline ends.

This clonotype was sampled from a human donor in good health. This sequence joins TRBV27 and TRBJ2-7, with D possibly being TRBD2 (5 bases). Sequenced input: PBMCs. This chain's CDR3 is CASSPSYTYEQYF. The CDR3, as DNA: TGTGCCAGCAGCCCTAGCTACACCTACGAGCAGTACTTC.